The T cell receptor (beta chain) under discussion was sequenced for a study of identical twins. General observations from the study: Memory repertoires lacked the insertion deficit that abundant cord blood beta clonotypes showed. Models underpredicted monozygotic twin sharing of out-of-frame TCR alpha.

TCRdb reprocessed the 5' RACE reads with MiXCR, giving one entry per CDR3 protein. The sample holds approximately 1.8 million distinct CDR3 sequences, around a third seen once. In regard to this clonotype: The target antigen is unknown.

The CDR3 has 16 amino acids. From germline, CDR1 is LNHDA and CDR2 SQIVND (reference sequence). Unmatched junction bases numbered 7, after V lost 4 bases and J lost 0 bases. The TCR originated in a newborn girl in good health. This sequence joins TRBV19 and TRBJ1-1; 8 nucleotides match TRBD1. The specimen sequenced was cord blood. CDR3 in amino acids: CASSNRNRGMNTEAFF. CDR3 nucleotide sequence: TGTGCCAGTAGTAACCGGAACAGGGGGATGAACACTGAAGCTTTCTTT.